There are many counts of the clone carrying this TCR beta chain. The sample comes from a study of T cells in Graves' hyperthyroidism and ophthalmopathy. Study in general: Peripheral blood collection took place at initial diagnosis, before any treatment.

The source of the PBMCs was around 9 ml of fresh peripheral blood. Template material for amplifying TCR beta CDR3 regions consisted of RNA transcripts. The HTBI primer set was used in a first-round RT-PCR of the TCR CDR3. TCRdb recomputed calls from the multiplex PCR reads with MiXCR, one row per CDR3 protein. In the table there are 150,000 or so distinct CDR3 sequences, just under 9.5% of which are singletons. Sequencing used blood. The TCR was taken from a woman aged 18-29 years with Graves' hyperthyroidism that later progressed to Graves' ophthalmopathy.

The CDR3: CASSWGQGKTQYF. The CDR3 DNA sequence: TGTGCCAGCAGCTGGGGACAGGGAAAGACCCAGTACTTC. This chain connects TRBV12-3 or TRBV12-4 to TRBJ2-5, with 9 positions matching TRBD1. V lost 6 bases, J lost 6 bases, and 5 bases stayed unmatched. The CDR3 consists of 13 residues.